The clone carrying this T cell receptor (beta chain) came up many times. This sample was included in a study of T cells in Graves' hyperthyroidism and ophthalmopathy. The germline gives CDR1 LNHNV, CDR2 YYDKDF (reference sequence). This CDR3 comprises 14 residues. V was cut by 1 base and J by 8 bases, with 13 bases left in between. It was RNA transcripts that yielded the amplified TCR beta CDR3 regions. An initial round of RT-PCR targeting the TCR CDR3 relied on the HTBI primer set. Each CDR3 protein is one row after TCRdb ran MiXCR on the multiplex PCR reads. The table records around 620,000 distinct CDR3 sequences, approximately 15% of them present only once. Clinicians diagnosed patients from clinical symptoms, serum thyroxine and TRAb, thyroid ultrasound and orbital computed tomography.

The material sequenced was blood. This TCR was sampled from a young woman with Graves' ophthalmopathy. The chain links TRBV15 to TRBJ2-3, with a possible D match to TRBD2 (6 bases). CDR3 sequence reads: CATSRGGLSATQYF. The CDR3 coding sequence is TGTGCCACCAGCAGAGGGGGACTGTCGGCTACGCAGTATTTT.